Below, 26 T cell receptor beta chains from the same sample are listed, as sequenced in a study of shared clonotypes between healthy human individuals. Sequencing used immunoSEQ multiplex PCR; TCRdb keeps in-frame clones, though not all of them. The sample lists around 300,000 clones; around 87% were seen once. Source material: memory CD8+ T cells sorted from blood. As to subset: CD45RO+ cells pooled with CCR7-negative TemRA cells. Every receptor here comes from a man younger than 35 in good health.

The rearrangement joins TRBV6-1 to TRBJ2-3; the match to TRBD2 covers 10 bases. V lost 3 bases, J lost 6 bases, and 6 bases stayed unmatched. This CDR3 contains 15 residues. The germline V gene encodes CDR1 MNHNS and CDR2 SASEGT. CDR3 coding DNA: TGTGCCAGCAGTGAGTCTAGCGGGAGTTCTGATACGCAGTATTTT. Translation: CASSESSGSSDTQYF.

This clone was recorded once. The rearrangement links TRBV27 to TRBJ2-2; 10 bases align to TRBD2. CDR1 MNHEY and CDR2 SMNVEV come from the germline V gene (reference sequence). V lost 3 bases and J lost 5; bases outside the gene matches: 6. CDR3 length: 16 amino acids. CDR3 bases: TGTGCCAGCAGTTTGTCTAGCGGGAGTTTTACCGGGGAGCTGTTTTTT. Protein: CASSLSSGSFTGELFF.

The chain combines TRBV10-3 with TRBJ2-3, with 11 bases identical to TRBD2. This CDR3 spans 16 amino acids. V lost 4 bases and J lost 4; bases outside the gene matches: 7. Germline V gene data show CDR1 as ENHRY and CDR2 as SYGVKD. The CDR3 sequence is CAISGSPLAGADTQYF. The CDR3 coding sequence is TGTGCCATCAGTGGCTCTCCACTAGCGGGAGCAGATACGCAGTATTTT.

V gene TRBV2 combines with J gene TRBJ1-1; no firm D call. V shed 8 bases and J shed 11 bases, with 12 bases lying between them. This CDR3 region has 10 residues. Germline V gene sequence: CDR1 SNHLY, CDR2 FYNNEI. The CDR3 DNA sequence: TGTGCCAGCGAAGGGTTTGAGGCTTTCTTT. It translates to CASEGFEAFF.

CDR3 coding DNA: TGTGCCAGCAGCTTATGGCAGGGAGTAGACACCATATATTTT. Translated: CASSLWQGVDTIYF. V usage is TRBV7-2 and J usage is TRBJ1-3; the D gene is possibly TRBD1 (5 bases). Trimming removed 2 bases from V and 8 bases from J, with 13 bases in between. Germline V gene sequence: CDR1 SGHTA, CDR2 FQGNSA. The CDR3 has 14 residues.

This rearrangement joins TRBV6-5 to TRBJ2-3, with TRBD1 matching 9 bases. V lost 0 bases and J lost 9; bases outside the gene matches: 10. Germline CDR1 reads MNHEY; CDR2 reads SVGAGI. This CDR3 is 16 amino acids long. CDR3 DNA sequence: TGTGCCAGCAGTTACTCCAATACCGCCGGACAGGGGACGCAGTATTTT. Translated, it gives CASSYSNTAGQGTQYF.

The genes are TRBV15 and TRBJ2-1; TRBD1 agrees at 9 bases. This CDR3 has 14 residues. Germline trimming cut 6 bases from V and 5 bases from J; bases unmatched to any gene: 5. Germline CDR1 is LNHNV and CDR2 is YYDKDF (reference sequence). This chain's CDR3 is CATRRDRVNNEQFF. CDR3 nucleotide sequence: TGTGCCACCAGGCGGGACAGGGTGAACAATGAGCAGTTCTTC.

The genes are TRBV28 and TRBJ2-7; no clear D. The CDR3 consists of 12 residues. V was clipped by 2 bases and J by 3 bases, with 5 bases between them. The V gene's germline CDR1 is MDHEN and CDR2 SYDVKM. The CDR3 loop reads CASSLMSYEQYF. The CDR3 DNA reads TGTGCCAGCAGTTTAATGAGCTACGAGCAGTACTTC.

This clone was observed a single time. J is TRBJ1-4 and V is TRBV21-1. TRBV21-1 is tagged as a pseudogene. The CDR3 extends over 15 amino acids. CDR3 nucleotide sequence: TGTGCCAGCAGCAAGGTCCCGGGAGGTCTTGAAAAACTGTTTTTT. Protein product: CASSKVPGGLEKLFF.

The chain recombines TRBV4-1 with TRBJ2-2; D perhaps matches TRBD1 (6 bases). The V end lost 1 base, the J end lost 5 bases, and 20 bases lay between the germline ends. The germline gives CDR1 MGHRA, CDR2 YSYEKL. The CDR3 has 18 residues. For the CDR3, the DNA is TGCGCCAGCAGCCAAGTATGGGGAAGTACAGGGTGGACCGGGGAGCTGTTTTTT. Residues: CASSQVWGSTGWTGELFF.

This clone was counted a few times. V usage is TRBV6-6 and J usage is TRBJ2-2; D is ambiguous. Trimming removed 8 bases from V and 2 bases from J, with 9 bases in between. Germline values: CDR1 MNHNY, CDR2 SVGAGI (reference sequence). CDR3 size: 13 residues. CDR3 in amino acids: CASSWLNTGELFF. Here the CDR3 DNA reads TGTGCCAGCTCATGGCTTAACACCGGGGAGCTGTTTTTT.

The chain combines TRBV13 with TRBJ2-3; D may match TRBD1 or TRBD2 (5 bases each). The CDR3 runs to 16 residues. Trimming removed 6 bases from V and 5 bases from J, with 21 bases in between. The germline gives CDR1 PRHDT, CDR2 FYEKMQ (reference sequence). The CDR3 loop reads CASSSSPGHHGDTQYF. CDR3 DNA: TGTGCCAGCAGTTCTAGCCCAGGGCATCATGGAGATACGCAGTATTTT.

The chain is built from TRBV4-3 and TRBJ1-6; a weak D match, TRBD1 (5 bases). The CDR3 is 16 residues long. Deletions cut 0 bases from V and 8 bases from J, with 14 bases between. CDR1 and CDR2 from the germline V gene are LGHNA and YSLEER. CDR3 protein: CASSQDHQGRHSPLHF. The CDR3 DNA follows: TGCGCCAGCAGCCAAGATCATCAGGGTCGGCATTCACCCCTCCACTTT.

This sequence joins TRBV7-8 and TRBJ1-1; D is uncertain. Germline V gene sequence: CDR1 SGHVS, CDR2 FQNEAQ. The CDR3 consists of 12 residues. V lost 1 base to trimming and J lost 4 bases, with 4 bases between them. The CDR3 sequence: CASSLDTTEAFF. In DNA form, the CDR3 reads TGTGCCAGCAGCTTAGACACCACTGAAGCTTTCTTT.

This CDR3 reads CASSLGAWKLKETQYF. The CDR3 DNA sequence: TGTGCCAGCAGCCTGGGGGCGTGGAAGTTAAAAGAGACCCAGTACTTC. The chain is built from TRBV5-4 and TRBJ2-5; a possible D gene is TRBD1 (6 bases). Germline CDR1 and CDR2: SGHNT and YYREEE (reference sequence). CDR3 size: 16 residues. Trimming cost V 4 bases and J 3 bases, with 19 bases left between them.

The rearrangement joins TRBV28 to TRBJ2-1; TRBD1 matches 11 bases. Germline values: CDR1 MDHEN, CDR2 SYDVKM. This CDR3 comprises 17 residues. The trim removed 6 bases at V and 4 bases at J, leaving 11 bases unmatched. The CDR3 region has the DNA TGTGCCAGCAGCTCCCCCGGACAGGGGGCTCTTTACAATGAGCAGTTCTTC. This gives the protein CASSSPGQGALYNEQFF.

As regards this clone: No conserved phenylalanine or tryptophan ends this CDR3, so it is likely a read error. Because the CDR3's place on the DNA is in doubt, the DNA is left out and the CDR3 is given as listed by TCRdb. The rearrangement links TRBV21-1 to TRBJ1-1; TRBD1 is the table's D call and was not checked against the DNA. TRBV21-1 is designated a pseudogene. The CDR3 is made up of 14 amino acids, end residues included. The CDR3 is CASSKARPGQGFLR.

Written as DNA, the CDR3 is TGCGCCAGCAGCCAATCCTGGGGGAACACTGAAGCTTTCTTT. It yields the protein CASSQSWGNTEAFF. V usage is TRBV4-3 and J usage is TRBJ1-1; no reliable D call. Germline V lookup: CDR1 LGHNA, CDR2 YSLEER. The ends were cut back, 2 bases at V and 1 base at J, with 8 bases in the middle. CDR3 length: 14 amino acids.

This chain links TRBV6-1 with TRBJ2-5; D is perhaps TRBD2 (6 bases). The germline V gene encodes CDR1 MNHNS and CDR2 SASEGT. The CDR3 runs to 15 residues. The V gene lost 4 bases and the J gene lost 5 bases, with 17 bases spanning the gap. CDR3 coding DNA: TGTGCCAGCAGTGGGGGTTACGGAGGGTTGGAGACCCAGTACTTC. Protein sequence: CASSGGYGGLETQYF.

The chain has TRBV30 and TRBJ1-2, with 9 nucleotides matching TRBD1. CDR1 GTSNPN and CDR2 SVGIG come from the germline V gene (reference sequence). V shed 7 bases, J shed 7 bases, and the junction held 19 bases outside the gene matches. The CDR3 sequence is 16 residues long. The CDR3 nucleotides read TGTGCCTTACAACGACCGACGACAGGGGGGGGCCGTGGCTACACCTTC. Protein product: CALQRPTTGGGRGYTF. Full variable domain (missing parts from reference TRBV30 and TRBJ1-2): SQTIHQWPATLVQPVGSPLSLECTVEGTSNPNLYWYRQAAGRGLQLLFYSVGIGQISSEVPQNLSASRPQDRQFILSSKKLLLSDSGFYLCALQRPTTGGGRGYTFGSGTRLTVV.

This clone was recorded many times. This chain connects TRBV4-3 to TRBJ2-1; 13 bases map to TRBD2. CDR1 is LGHNA and CDR2 is YSLEER in the germline V gene. The CDR3 has 16 residues. V trimming: 1 base; J trimming: 5 bases; junction bases outside the gene matches: 2. The CDR3 sequence is CASSQGTSGSHNEQFF. CDR3 bases: TGCGCCAGCAGCCAAGGGACTAGCGGGAGTCACAATGAGCAGTTCTTC.

The V call is TRBV2, the J call TRBJ2-4; tentatively, D is TRBD1 (5 bases). The germline V and J ends were trimmed by 4 bases and 2 bases, with 15 bases remaining between them. Germline values: CDR1 SNHLY, CDR2 FYNNEI. The CDR3 sequence is 16 residues long. The CDR3 DNA reads as TGTGCCAGCAGTGGTGGGCAGGGTTTGTCCAAAAACATTCAGTACTTC. Translated: CASSGGQGLSKNIQYF.

The chain has TRBV6-4 and TRBJ1-6; D is undetermined. In germline, CDR1 is MRHNA, CDR2 SNTAGT. CDR3 length: 13 amino acids. Trimming took off 4 bases at V and 10 bases at J, with 11 bases between the two ends. As DNA, the CDR3 is TGTGCCAGCAGTGTAGCCAAAGGGTCACCCCTCCACTTT. Translation: CASSVAKGSPLHF.

The gene calls are TRBV27 and TRBJ1-5, with a tentative D call TRBD1 (5 bases). This CDR3 spans 13 amino acids. The germline V and J ends were trimmed by 6 bases and 5 bases, with 11 bases remaining between them. Germline-derived CDR1 and CDR2 are MNHEY and SMNVEV (reference sequence). The CDR3 DNA follows: TGTGCCAGCAGCCATGGGGGGGATCAGCCCCAGCATTTT. This translates into CASSHGGDQPQHF.

The J gene is TRBJ1-2, the V gene TRBV11-2; 9 nucleotides line up with TRBD1. The CDR3 has 15 residues. The J segment lost 8 bases and the V segment lost 5 bases, leaving 12 bases of the junction unmatched. Germline V gene sequence: CDR1 SGHAT, CDR2 FQNNGV. Here the CDR3 DNA reads TGTGCCAGCAGCCCGGGACAGGGTTTTAGTGAGGGCTACACCTTC. It codes for CASSPGQGFSEGYTF.

The chain carries TRBV7-9 and TRBJ2-1; D ambiguous. The germline V gene has CDR1 SEHNR and CDR2 FQNEAQ (reference sequence). The CDR3 extends over 16 amino acids. The V and J ends lost 0 bases and 2 bases respectively, with 11 bases between them. The CDR3 protein is CASSLARQAAYNEQFF. The CDR3 DNA sequence: TGTGCCAGCAGCTTAGCGCGTCAGGCCGCCTACAATGAGCAGTTCTTC.